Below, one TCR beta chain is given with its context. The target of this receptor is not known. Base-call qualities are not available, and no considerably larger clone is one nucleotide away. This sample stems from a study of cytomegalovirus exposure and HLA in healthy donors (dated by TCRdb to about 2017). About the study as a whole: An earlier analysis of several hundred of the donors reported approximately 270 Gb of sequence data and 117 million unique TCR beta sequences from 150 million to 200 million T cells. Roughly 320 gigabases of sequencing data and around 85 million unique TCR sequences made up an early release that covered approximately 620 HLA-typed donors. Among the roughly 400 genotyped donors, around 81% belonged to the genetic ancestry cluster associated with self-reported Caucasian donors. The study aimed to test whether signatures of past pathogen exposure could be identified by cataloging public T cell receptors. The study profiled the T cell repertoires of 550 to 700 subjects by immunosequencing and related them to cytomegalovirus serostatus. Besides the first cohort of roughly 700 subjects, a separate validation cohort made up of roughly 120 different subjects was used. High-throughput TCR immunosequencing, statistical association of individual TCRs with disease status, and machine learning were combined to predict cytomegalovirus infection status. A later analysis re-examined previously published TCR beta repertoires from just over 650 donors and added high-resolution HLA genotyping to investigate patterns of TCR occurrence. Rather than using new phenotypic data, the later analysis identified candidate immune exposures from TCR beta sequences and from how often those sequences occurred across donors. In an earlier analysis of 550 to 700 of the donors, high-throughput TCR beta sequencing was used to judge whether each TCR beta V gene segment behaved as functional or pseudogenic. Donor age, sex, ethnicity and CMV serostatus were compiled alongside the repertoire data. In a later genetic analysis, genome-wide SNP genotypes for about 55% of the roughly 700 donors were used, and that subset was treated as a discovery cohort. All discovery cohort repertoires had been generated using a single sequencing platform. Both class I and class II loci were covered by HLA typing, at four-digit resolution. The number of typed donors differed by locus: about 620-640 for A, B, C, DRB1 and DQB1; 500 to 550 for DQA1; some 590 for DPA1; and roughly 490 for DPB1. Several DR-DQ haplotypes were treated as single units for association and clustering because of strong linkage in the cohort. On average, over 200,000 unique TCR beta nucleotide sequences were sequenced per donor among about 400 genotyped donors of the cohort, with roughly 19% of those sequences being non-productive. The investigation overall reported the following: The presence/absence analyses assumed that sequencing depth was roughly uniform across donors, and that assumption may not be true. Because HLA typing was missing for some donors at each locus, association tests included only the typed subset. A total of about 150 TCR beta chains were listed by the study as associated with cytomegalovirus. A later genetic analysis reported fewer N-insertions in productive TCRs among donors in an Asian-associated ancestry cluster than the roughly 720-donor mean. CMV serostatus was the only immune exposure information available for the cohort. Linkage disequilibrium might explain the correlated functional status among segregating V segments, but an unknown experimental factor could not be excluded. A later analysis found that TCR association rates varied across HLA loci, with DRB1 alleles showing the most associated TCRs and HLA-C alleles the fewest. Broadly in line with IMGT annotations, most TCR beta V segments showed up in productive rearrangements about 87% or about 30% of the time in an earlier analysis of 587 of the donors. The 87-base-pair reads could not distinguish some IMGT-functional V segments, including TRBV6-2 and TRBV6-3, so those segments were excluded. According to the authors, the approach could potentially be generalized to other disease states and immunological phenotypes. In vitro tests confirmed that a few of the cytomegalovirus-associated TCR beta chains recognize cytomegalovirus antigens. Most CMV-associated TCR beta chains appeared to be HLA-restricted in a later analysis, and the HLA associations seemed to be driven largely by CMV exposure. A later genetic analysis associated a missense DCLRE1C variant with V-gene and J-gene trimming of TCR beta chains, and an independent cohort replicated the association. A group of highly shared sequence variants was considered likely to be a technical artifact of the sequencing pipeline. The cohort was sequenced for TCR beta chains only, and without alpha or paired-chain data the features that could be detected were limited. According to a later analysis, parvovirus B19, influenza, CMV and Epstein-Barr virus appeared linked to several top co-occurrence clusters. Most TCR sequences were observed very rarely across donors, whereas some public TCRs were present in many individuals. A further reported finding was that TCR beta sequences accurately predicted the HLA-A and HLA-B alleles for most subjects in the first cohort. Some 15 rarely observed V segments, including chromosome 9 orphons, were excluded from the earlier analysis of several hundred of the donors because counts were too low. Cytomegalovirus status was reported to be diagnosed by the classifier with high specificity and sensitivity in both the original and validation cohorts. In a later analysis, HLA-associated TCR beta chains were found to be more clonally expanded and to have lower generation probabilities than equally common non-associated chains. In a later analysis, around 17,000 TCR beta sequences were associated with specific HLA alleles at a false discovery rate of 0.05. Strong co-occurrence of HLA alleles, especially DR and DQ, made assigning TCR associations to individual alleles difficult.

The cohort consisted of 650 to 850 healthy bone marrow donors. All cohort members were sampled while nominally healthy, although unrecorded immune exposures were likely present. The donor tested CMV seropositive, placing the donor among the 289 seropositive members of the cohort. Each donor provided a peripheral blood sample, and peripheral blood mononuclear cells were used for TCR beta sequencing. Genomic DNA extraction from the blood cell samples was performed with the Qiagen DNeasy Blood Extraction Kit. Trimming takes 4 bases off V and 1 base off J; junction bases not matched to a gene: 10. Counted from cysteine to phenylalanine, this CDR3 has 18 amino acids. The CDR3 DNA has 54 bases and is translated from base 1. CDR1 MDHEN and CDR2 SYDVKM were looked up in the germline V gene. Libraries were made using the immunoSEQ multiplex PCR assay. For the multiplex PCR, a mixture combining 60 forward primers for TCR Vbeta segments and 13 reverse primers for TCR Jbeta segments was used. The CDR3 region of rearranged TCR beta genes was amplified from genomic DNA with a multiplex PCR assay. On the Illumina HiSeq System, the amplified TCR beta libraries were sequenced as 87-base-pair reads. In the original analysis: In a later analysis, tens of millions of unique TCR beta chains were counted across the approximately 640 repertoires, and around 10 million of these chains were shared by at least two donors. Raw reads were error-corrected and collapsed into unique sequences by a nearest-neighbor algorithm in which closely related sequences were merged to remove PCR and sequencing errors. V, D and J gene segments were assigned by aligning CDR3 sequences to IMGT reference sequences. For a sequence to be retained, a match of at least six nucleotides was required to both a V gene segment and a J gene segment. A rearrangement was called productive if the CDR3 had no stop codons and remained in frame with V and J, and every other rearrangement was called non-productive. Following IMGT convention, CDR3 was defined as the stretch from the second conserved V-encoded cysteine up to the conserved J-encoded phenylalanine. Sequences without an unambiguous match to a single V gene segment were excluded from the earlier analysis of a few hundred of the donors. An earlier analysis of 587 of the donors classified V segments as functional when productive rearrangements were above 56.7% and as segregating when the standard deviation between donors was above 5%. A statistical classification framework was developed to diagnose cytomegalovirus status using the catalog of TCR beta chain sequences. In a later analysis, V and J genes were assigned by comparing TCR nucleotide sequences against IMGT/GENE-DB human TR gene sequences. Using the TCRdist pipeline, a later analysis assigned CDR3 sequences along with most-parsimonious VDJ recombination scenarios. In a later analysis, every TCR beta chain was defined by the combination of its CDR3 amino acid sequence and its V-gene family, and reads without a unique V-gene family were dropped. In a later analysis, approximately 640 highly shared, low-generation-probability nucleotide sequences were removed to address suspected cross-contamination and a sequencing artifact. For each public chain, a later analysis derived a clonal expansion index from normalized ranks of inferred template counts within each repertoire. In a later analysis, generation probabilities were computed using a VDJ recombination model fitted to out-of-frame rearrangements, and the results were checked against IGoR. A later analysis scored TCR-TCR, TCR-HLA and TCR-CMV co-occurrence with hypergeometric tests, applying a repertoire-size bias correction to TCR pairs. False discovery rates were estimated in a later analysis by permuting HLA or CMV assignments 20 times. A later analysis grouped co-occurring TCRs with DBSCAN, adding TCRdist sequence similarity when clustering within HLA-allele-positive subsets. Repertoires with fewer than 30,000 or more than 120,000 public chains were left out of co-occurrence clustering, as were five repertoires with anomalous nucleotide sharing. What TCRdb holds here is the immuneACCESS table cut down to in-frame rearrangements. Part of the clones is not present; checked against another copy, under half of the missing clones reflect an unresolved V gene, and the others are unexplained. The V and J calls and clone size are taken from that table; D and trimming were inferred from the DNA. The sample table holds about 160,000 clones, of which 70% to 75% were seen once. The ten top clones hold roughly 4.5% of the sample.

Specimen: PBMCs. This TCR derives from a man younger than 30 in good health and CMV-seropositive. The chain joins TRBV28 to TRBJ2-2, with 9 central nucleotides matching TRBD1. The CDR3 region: CASSSPETGGLNTGELFF. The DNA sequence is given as TGTGCCAGCAGTTCCCCCGAGACAGGGGGGTTGAACACCGGGGAGCTGTTTTTT.